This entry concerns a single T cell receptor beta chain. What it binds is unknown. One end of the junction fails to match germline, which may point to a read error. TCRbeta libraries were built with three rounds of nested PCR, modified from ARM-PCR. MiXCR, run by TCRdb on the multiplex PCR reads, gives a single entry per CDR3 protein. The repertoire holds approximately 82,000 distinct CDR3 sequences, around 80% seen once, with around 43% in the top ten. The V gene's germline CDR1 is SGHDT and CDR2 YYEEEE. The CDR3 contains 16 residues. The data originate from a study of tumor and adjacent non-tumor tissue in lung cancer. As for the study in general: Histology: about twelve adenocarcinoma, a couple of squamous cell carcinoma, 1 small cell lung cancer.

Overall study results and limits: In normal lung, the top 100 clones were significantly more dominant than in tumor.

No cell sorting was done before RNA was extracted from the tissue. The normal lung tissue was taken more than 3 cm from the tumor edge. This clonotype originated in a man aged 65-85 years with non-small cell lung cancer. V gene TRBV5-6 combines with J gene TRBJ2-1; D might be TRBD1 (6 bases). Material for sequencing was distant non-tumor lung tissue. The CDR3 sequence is CASSSGRGSSYNKQFF. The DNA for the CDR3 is TGTGCCAGCAGTTCCGGTAGGGGGAGCTCATACAATAAGCAGTTCTTC.